A selection of T cell receptor beta chains follows, all from one sample in a study of vaccination effects on CD4 cells after COVID-19. Which antigens these TCRs recognize remains unknown. Libraries were prepared by immunoSEQ multiplex PCR; TCRdb keeps only in-frame clonotypes and omits some of them. Of about 27,000 clones listed, roughly 70% are singletons. The sample was CD4+ T cells from PBMCs cultured with HCoV-NL63 spike peptides, taken before COVID-19 vaccination. The receptors stem from a human donor who received a COVID-19 vaccine. Both conserved end residues are part of each CDR3. The order of the fields is V gene, D gene, J gene, clone size, CDR3 protein, CDR3 DNA. D genes are given only for firm matches. A row's size may be missing; if present it is once, few, many or a size class.

V: TRBV7-9; D: TRBD1; J: TRBJ2-5; size: NA; CDR3: CASSGQGAGTQYF; DNA: TGTGCCAGCAGCGGACAGGGGGCCGGGACCCAGTACTTC
V: TRBV6-6; D: TRBD1; J: TRBJ1-4; size: NA; CDR3: CASSPGHFRGTNEKLFF; DNA: TGTGCCAGCAGTCCGGGACATTTCAGGGGGACTAATGAAAAACTGTTTTTT
V: TRBV5-1; D: TRBD2; J: TRBJ2-3; size: NA; CDR3: CASRTSGTSTDTQYF; DNA: TGCGCCAGTCGGACTAGCGGAACTAGCACAGATACGCAGTATTTT
V: TRBV19; D: TRBD2; J: TRBJ2-7; size: NA; CDR3: CASSGGLARSSYEQYF; DNA: TGTGCCAGTAGTGGGGGACTAGCACGGAGCTCCTACGAGCAGTACTTC
V: TRBV25-1; D: NA; J: TRBJ2-1; size: NA; CDR3: CASSGNPNEQFF; DNA: TGTGCCAGCAGTGGCAACCCCAATGAGCAGTTCTTC
V: TRBV6-6; D: NA; J: TRBJ1-2; size: NA; CDR3: CASRSDLSRGYTF; DNA: TGTGCCAGCAGATCCGACCTAAGCCGCGGCTACACCTTC
V: TRBV9; D: NA; J: TRBJ1-6; size: NA; CDR3: CASSGRVGSYNSPLHF; DNA: TGTGCCAGCAGCGGCCGGGTGGGTTCCTATAATTCACCCCTCCACTTT
V: TRBV5-4; D: NA; J: TRBJ2-1; size: NA; CDR3: CASSLDGASSYNEQFF; DNA: TGTGCCAGCAGCTTGGACGGGGCTAGCTCCTACAATGAGCAGTTCTTC
V: TRBV5-5; D: TRBD1; J: TRBJ2-3; size: once; CDR3: CASSLANRGVDTQYF; DNA: TGTGCCAGCAGCTTGGCCAACAGGGGGGTAGATACGCAGTATTTT
V: TRBV4-1; D: NA; J: TRBJ2-3; size: NA; CDR3: CASSQAEGRRTDTQYF; DNA: TGCGCCAGCAGCCAAGCTGAAGGGCGGCGCACAGATACGCAGTATTTT
V: TRBV9; D: TRBD2; J: TRBJ2-3; size: once; CDR3: CASSSTGGTITDTQYF; DNA: TGTGCCAGCAGTTCTACGGGGGGGACGATCACAGATACGCAGTATTTT
V: TRBV5-1; D: TRBD2; J: TRBJ2-2; size: NA; CDR3: CASSFSSGNTGELFF; DNA: TGCGCCAGCAGCTTTTCTAGCGGCAACACCGGGGAGCTGTTTTTT
V: TRBV9; D: NA; J: TRBJ2-5; size: once; CDR3: CASTPQGGQETQYF; DNA: TGTGCCAGCACCCCCCAGGGCGGCCAAGAGACCCAGTACTTC
V: TRBV6-5; D: TRBD1; J: TRBJ1-5; size: once; CDR3: CATHGGQALNQPQHF; DNA: TGTGCCACCCATGGGGGACAGGCCCTAAATCAGCCCCAGCATTTT
V: TRBV30; D: NA; J: TRBJ1-2; size: few; CDR3: CAWSVIAEYGYTF; DNA: TGTGCCTGGAGTGTTATAGCGGAGTATGGCTACACCTTC
V: TRBV4-2; D: NA; J: TRBJ2-7; size: few; CDR3: CASSQEPGAAYEQYF; DNA: TGTGCCAGCAGCCAAGAGCCGGGGGCCGCCTACGAGCAGTACTTC
V: TRBV7-9; D: NA; J: TRBJ1-2; size: few; CDR3: CASSLSGPRSHGYTF; DNA: TGTGCCAGCAGCTTAAGTGGGCCACGAAGCCATGGCTACACCTTC
V: TRBV15; D: TRBD1; J: TRBJ2-6; size: once; CDR3: CATSRGQGFSSGANVLTF; DNA: TGTGCCACCAGCAGAGGACAGGGGTTTTCCTCTGGGGCCAACGTCCTGACTTTC
V: TRBV30; D: TRBD1; J: TRBJ1-3; size: few; CDR3: CAWTTDRVSGNTIYF; DNA: TGTGCCTGGACCACGGACAGGGTCTCTGGAAACACCATATATTTT
V: TRBV10-3; D: NA; J: TRBJ1-2; size: few; CDR3: CAISESTATNYGYTF; DNA: TGTGCCATCAGTGAGTCGACTGCTACTAACTATGGCTACACCTTC
V: TRBV30; D: NA; J: TRBJ2-7; size: once; CDR3: CAWSVRTGWEQYF; DNA: TGTGCCTGGAGTGTACGAACAGGGTGGGAGCAGTACTTC
V: TRBV6-2/TRBV6-3; D: NA; J: TRBJ2-3; size: NA; CDR3: CASSSGNLEADTQYF; DNA: TGTGCCAGCAGTTCTGGCAACCTAGAAGCAGATACGCAGTATTTT
V: TRBV12-5; D: NA; J: TRBJ2-7; size: NA; CDR3: CAKYRVGREQYF; DNA: TGTGCTAAATACAGGGTCGGGAGGGAGCAGTACTTC
V: TRBV6-2/TRBV6-3; D: NA; J: TRBJ2-3; size: NA; CDR3: CASSYPQGSTDTQYF; DNA: TGTGCCAGCAGTTACCCCCAGGGATCGACAGATACGCAGTATTTT
V: TRBV6-5; D: TRBD1; J: TRBJ1-2; size: few; CDR3: CASSTSDRASGYTF; DNA: TGTGCCAGCAGTACTTCTGACAGGGCGAGTGGCTACACCTTC
V: TRBV19; D: TRBD1; J: TRBJ1-1; size: few; CDR3: CASTPGQRDTEAFF; DNA: TGTGCCAGTACCCCGGGACAGAGGGACACTGAAGCTTTCTTT
V: TRBV30; D: NA; J: TRBJ1-5; size: NA; CDR3: CAWSVRDNQPQHF; DNA: TGTGCCTGGAGTGTACGGGACAATCAGCCCCAGCATTTT
V: TRBV5-4; D: NA; J: TRBJ1-2; size: NA; CDR3: CASTSRQTPMGYTF; DNA: TGTGCCAGCACCTCTAGACAAACCCCCATGGGCTACACCTTC
V: TRBV28; D: TRBD1; J: TRBJ1-1; size: few; CDR3: CASSQDRGARGTEAFF; DNA: TGTGCCAGCAGTCAAGACAGGGGGGCAAGAGGGACTGAAGCTTTCTTT
V: TRBV19; D: TRBD1; J: TRBJ1-6; size: NA; CDR3: CASSIGQASPLHF; DNA: TGTGCCAGTAGTATTGGACAGGCTTCACCCCTCCACTTT
V: TRBV6-5; D: NA; J: TRBJ2-7; size: NA; CDR3: CASSPFQSSYEQYF; DNA: TGTGCCAGCAGTCCGTTCCAGAGCTCCTACGAGCAGTACTTC
V: TRBV4-2; D: NA; J: TRBJ1-4; size: NA; CDR3: CASSQDEKGWEKLFF; DNA: TGTGCCAGCAGCCAAGATGAAAAGGGTTGGGAAAAACTGTTTTTT
V: TRBV2; D: NA; J: TRBJ1-2; size: NA; CDR3: CASSEASGVGGYTF; DNA: TGTGCCAGCAGTGAAGCGTCAGGGGTGGGAGGCTACACCTTC
V: TRBV4-2; D: TRBD1; J: TRBJ1-2; size: NA; CDR3: CASSLNQGASRYGYTF; DNA: TGTGCCAGCAGCCTTAACCAGGGGGCCAGTCGCTATGGCTACACCTTC
V: TRBV30; D: NA; J: TRBJ2-6; size: NA; CDR3: CAWDSGANVLTF; DNA: TGTGCCTGGGATTCTGGGGCCAACGTCCTGACTTTC
V: TRBV4-2; D: NA; J: TRBJ1-3; size: NA; CDR3: CASSQVVGAGNTIYF; DNA: TGTGCCAGCAGCCAAGTGGTAGGGGCTGGAAACACCATATATTTT
V: TRBV28; D: NA; J: TRBJ1-2; size: once; CDR3: CASFQGLYGYTF; DNA: TGTGCCAGCTTCCAGGGGCTCTATGGCTACACCTTC
V: TRBV11-2; D: TRBD1; J: TRBJ1-2; size: NA; CDR3: CASSFGTGNYGYTF; DNA: TGTGCCAGCAGCTTTGGGACAGGGAACTATGGCTACACCTTC
V: TRBV27; D: TRBD1; J: TRBJ1-1; size: NA; CDR3: CASSLFDRGNTEAFF; DNA: TGTGCCAGCAGTTTATTTGACAGGGGAAACACTGAAGCTTTCTTT
V: TRBV19; D: TRBD1; J: TRBJ1-1; size: NA; CDR3: CASSLSPGTGGSTEAFF; DNA: TGTGCCAGTAGTCTCTCCCCCGGGACAGGGGGCTCCACTGAAGCTTTCTTT
V: TRBV6-2/TRBV6-3; D: TRBD2; J: TRBJ2-7; size: NA; CDR3: CASSLPSGDLYEQYF; DNA: TGTGCCAGCAGTCTTCCTAGCGGGGATTTATACGAGCAGTACTTC
V: TRBV7-9; D: NA; J: TRBJ1-2; size: NA; CDR3: CANSIQGANYGYTF; DNA: TGTGCCAACAGCATTCAGGGAGCTAACTATGGCTACACCTTC
V: TRBV28; D: TRBD1; J: TRBJ1-2; size: NA; CDR3: CASSSGQGTYGYTF; DNA: TGTGCCAGCAGTTCGGGACAGGGGACCTATGGCTACACCTTC
V: TRBV11-3; D: TRBD2; J: TRBJ2-1; size: NA; CDR3: CASSLTSWGLAGGHEQFF; DNA: TGTGCCAGCAGCTTAACCTCATGGGGACTAGCGGGAGGGCATGAGCAGTTCTTC
V: TRBV25-1; D: NA; J: TRBJ2-7; size: NA; CDR3: CAIQSGVPPYEQYF; DNA: TGTGCCATCCAAAGCGGAGTCCCCCCCTACGAGCAGTACTTC
V: TRBV5-1; D: NA; J: TRBJ1-2; size: few; CDR3: CASSPAGGVYGYTF; DNA: TGCGCCAGCAGCCCAGCCGGGGGAGTCTATGGCTACACCTTC
V: TRBV5-6; D: NA; J: TRBJ2-4; size: NA; CDR3: CASSLDGIRLAKNIQYF; DNA: TGTGCCAGCAGCTTGGACGGAATTAGGTTAGCCAAAAACATTCAGTACTTC
V: TRBV12-3/TRBV12-4; D: NA; J: TRBJ1-1; size: NA; CDR3: CASSLAVNTEAFF; DNA: TGTGCCAGCAGTTTAGCGGTGAACACTGAAGCTTTCTTT
V: TRBV28; D: NA; J: TRBJ1-5; size: NA; CDR3: CASSLGRLGQPQHF; DNA: TGTGCCAGCAGTTTAGGGAGGTTGGGCCAGCCCCAGCATTTT
V: TRBV5-4; D: TRBD1; J: TRBJ1-3; size: NA; CDR3: CASSLDRGPGNTIYF; DNA: TGTGCCAGCAGCTTGGACAGGGGGCCAGGAAACACCATATATTTT
V: TRBV12-3/TRBV12-4; D: NA; J: TRBJ2-2; size: NA; CDR3: CASSFNSGELFF; DNA: TGTGCCAGCAGTTTTAATTCCGGGGAGCTGTTTTTT
V: TRBV7-2; D: TRBD2; J: TRBJ2-7; size: NA; CDR3: CASSLGAPAGGRSEQYF; DNA: TGTGCCAGCAGCTTAGGGGCCCCGGCGGGAGGGCGATCCGAGCAGTACTTC
V: TRBV5-1; D: TRBD1; J: TRBJ1-4; size: few; CDR3: CASSLGQGARDEKLFF; DNA: TGCGCCAGCAGCTTGGGGCAGGGGGCGCGTGATGAAAAACTGTTTTTT
V: TRBV18; D: TRBD2; J: TRBJ2-3; size: once; CDR3: CASSLRLAGDFDTQYF; DNA: TGTGCCAGCTCACTGCGACTAGCGGGAGATTTTGATACGCAGTATTTT
V: TRBV28; D: NA; J: TRBJ1-2; size: NA; CDR3: CASSLMDYGYTF; DNA: TGTGCCAGCAGTCTGATGGACTATGGCTACACCTTC
V: TRBV6-5; D: TRBD1; J: TRBJ1-6; size: NA; CDR3: CASSLGTANSPLHF; DNA: TGTGCCAGCAGTTTGGGGACAGCTAATTCACCCCTCCACTTT
V: TRBV7-9; D: NA; J: TRBJ1-1; size: NA; CDR3: CASSLGSTEGFF; DNA: TGTGCCAGCAGCTTAGGATCGACAGAAGGCTTCTTT
V: TRBV5-5; D: TRBD2; J: TRBJ2-1; size: NA; CDR3: CASTILAGDNEQFF; DNA: TGTGCCAGCACCATCTTGGCGGGAGATAATGAGCAGTTCTTC
V: TRBV6-5; D: NA; J: TRBJ2-7; size: many; CDR3: CASSYTRTVTYEQYF; DNA: TGTGCCAGCAGTTACACTCGGACAGTTACCTACGAGCAGTACTTC